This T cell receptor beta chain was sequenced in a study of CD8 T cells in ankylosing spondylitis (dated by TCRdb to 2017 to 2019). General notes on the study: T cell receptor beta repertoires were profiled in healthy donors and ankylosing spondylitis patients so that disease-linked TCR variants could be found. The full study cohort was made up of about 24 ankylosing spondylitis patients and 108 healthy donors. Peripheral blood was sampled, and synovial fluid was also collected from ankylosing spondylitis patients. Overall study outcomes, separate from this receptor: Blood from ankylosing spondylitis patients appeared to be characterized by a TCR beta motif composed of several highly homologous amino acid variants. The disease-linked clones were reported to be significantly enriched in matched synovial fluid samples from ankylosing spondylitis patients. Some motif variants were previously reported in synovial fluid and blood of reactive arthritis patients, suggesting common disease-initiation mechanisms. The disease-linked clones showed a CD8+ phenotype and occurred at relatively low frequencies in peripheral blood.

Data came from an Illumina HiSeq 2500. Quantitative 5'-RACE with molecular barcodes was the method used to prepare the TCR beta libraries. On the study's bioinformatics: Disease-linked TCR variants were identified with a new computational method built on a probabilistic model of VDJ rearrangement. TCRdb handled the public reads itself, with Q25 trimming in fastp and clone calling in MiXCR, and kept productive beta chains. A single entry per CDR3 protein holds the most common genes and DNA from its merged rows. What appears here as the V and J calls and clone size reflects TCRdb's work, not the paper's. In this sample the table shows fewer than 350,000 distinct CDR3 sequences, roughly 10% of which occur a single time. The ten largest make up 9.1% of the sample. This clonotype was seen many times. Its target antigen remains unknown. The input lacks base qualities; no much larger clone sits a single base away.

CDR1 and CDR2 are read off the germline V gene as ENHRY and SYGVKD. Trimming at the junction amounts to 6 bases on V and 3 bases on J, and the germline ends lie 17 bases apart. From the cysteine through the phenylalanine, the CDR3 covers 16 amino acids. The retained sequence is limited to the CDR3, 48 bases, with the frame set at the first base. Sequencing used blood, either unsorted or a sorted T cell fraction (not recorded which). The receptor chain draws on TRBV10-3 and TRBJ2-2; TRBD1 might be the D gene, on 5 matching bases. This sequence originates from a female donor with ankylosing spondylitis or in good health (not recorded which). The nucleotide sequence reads TGTGCCATCAGACAAAACCAGGGCCGTGACACCGGGGAGCTGTTTTTT. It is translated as CAIRQNQGRDTGELFF.